Each of the 5 T cell receptor beta chains below was sequenced from the same sample in a study of OX40 agonist ivuxolimab in advanced cancers. Assay: immunoSEQ multiplex PCR; the TCRdb copy retains only in-frame clones and omits some. The data hold some 52,000 clones, with around four fifths observed a single time. Sequencing was performed on CD4+ or CD8+ T cells sorted from blood, taken in a trial of the OX40 agonist ivuxolimab. The receptors stem from an adult with an advanced solid tumor such as melanoma, head and neck, liver or kidney cancer.

The V and J genes are TRBV11-2 and TRBJ2-3; unclear D gene. The germline V gene encodes CDR1 SGHAT and CDR2 FQNNGV. This CDR3 is built from 15 residues. Deletions cut 1 base from V and 6 bases from J, with 14 bases between. CDR3 nucleotide sequence: TGTGCCAGCAGCTTAGGGGCTAGTGCGCTCGATACGCAGTATTTT. Its translation: CASSLGASALDTQYF.

This clone was observed once. The gene calls are TRBV10-2 and TRBJ2-2, with no clear D. In germline, CDR1 is WSHSY, CDR2 SAAADI. This CDR3 has 15 amino acids. The V and J ends lost 3 bases and 0 bases respectively, with 8 bases between them. CDR3 in amino acids: CASSDRAANTGELFF. The CDR3 region has the DNA TGCGCCAGCAGTGATAGGGCCGCGAACACCGGGGAGCTGTTTTTT.

CDR3 bases: TGTGCCAGCAGCACGTCGAGGGAGCAGTTCTTC. Translating it yields CASSTSREQFF. V and J are TRBV11-2 and TRBJ2-1; D is undetermined. The CDR3 has 11 amino acids. Trimming shortened V by 5 bases and J by 10 bases, and 9 bases separated the two germline ends. Germline lookup yields CDR1 SGHAT and CDR2 FQNNGV.

The chain recombines TRBV5-1 with TRBJ1-1; D unresolved. Germline V gene sequence: CDR1 SGHRS, CDR2 YFSETQ. With 0 bases removed from V and 9 bases from J, the gap between germline ends came to 15 bases. The CDR3 sequence is 14 residues long. The CDR3 nucleotides read TGCGCCAGCAGCTTGGTCACGGGTGAGCTTAAAGCTTTCTTT. As protein: CASSLVTGELKAFF.

The DNA of the CDR3 is TGTGCCAGTAGTATCTCTTATTCAGCAGATTATAGCAATCAGCCCCAGCATTTT. Its protein product is CASSISYSADYSNQPQHF. The V call is TRBV19, the J call TRBJ1-5; D gene ambiguous. V dropped 3 bases and J dropped 0 bases, with 18 bases sitting between them. Germline CDR1 is LNHDA and CDR2 is SQIVND (reference sequence). The CDR3 covers 18 residues.